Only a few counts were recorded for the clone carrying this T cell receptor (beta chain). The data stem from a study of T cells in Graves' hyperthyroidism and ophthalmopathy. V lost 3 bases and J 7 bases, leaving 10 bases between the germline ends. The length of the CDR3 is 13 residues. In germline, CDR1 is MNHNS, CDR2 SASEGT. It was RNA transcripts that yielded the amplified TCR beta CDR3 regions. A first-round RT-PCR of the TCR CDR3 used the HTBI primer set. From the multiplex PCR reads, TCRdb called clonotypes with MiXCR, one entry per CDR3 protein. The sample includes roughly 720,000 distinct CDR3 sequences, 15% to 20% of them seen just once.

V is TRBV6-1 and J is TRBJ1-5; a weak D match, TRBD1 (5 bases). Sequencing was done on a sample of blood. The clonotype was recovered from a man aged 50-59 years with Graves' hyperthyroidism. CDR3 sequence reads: CASSEGGAQPQHF. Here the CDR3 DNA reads TGTGCCAGCAGTGAGGGTGGGGCGCAGCCCCAGCATTTT.